The source of this TCR beta chain is a study of shared clonotypes between healthy human individuals. Per germline, CDR1 KGHSH and CDR2 LQKENI. The V end was cut by 1 base, the J end by 1 base, with 8 bases between. This CDR3 has 15 amino acids. This clone has a handful of counts. No antigen is known for it. This sample also contains other DNA sequences that code for the same CDR3. Here immunoSEQ multiplex PCR was the method, and the copy in TCRdb shows in-frame clones only, minus some. Found here are approximately 740,000 clones, over 65% of them singletons; the top ten hold more than 1.5%. Findings of the study overall: The diversity represented, both genetic and in exposure history, was limited by few donors.

The sequencing sample was made of memory CD4+ T cells sorted from blood. Subset here: CD45RA-negative fraction. The chain couples TRBV18 to TRBJ2-1; D may match TRBD1 or TRBD2 (5 bases each). The clonotype was recovered from a woman in her twenties or thirties in good health. CDR3 sequence (DNA): TGTGCCAGCTCACCACGGGGGAGTTCCTACAATGAGCAGTTCTTC. It translates to CASSPRGSSYNEQFF.